Described below is a single T cell receptor (beta chain) sequence and its context. Its matching antigen is unknown. The data stem from a study of STAT5B mutations in CD4+ large granular lymphocyte leukemia. The germline gives CDR1 LNHDA, CDR2 SQIVND (reference sequence). V shed 3 bases, J shed 6 bases, and the junction held 6 bases outside the gene matches. The CDR3 loop spans 14 amino acids. The assay was run at survey level. The authors' processing: A productive frequency of 2.59 x 10-5 was the lowest detectable. Sequencing was performed with immunoSEQ multiplex PCR; in TCRdb, only in-frame clones are kept and a portion is missing. D and trimming were read from the DNA, whereas the V and J calls and clone size are those reported in that table. This sample has roughly 19,000 clones, with about three quarters found just once. Study findings and constraints: TRBV06-family usage was enriched in top patient clones (8/27) versus controls (2/35). Patient CD4-sorted repertoires stayed more clonal than healthy ones after leukemic-clone removal.

The chain couples TRBV19 to TRBJ2-7; the match to TRBD1 covers 9 bases. The clonotype comes from a human donor in good health. The sample taken for sequencing was CD4+ T cells from blood buffy coats. The CDR3 region is CASSIGQGPGEQYF. CDR3 in DNA: TGTGCCAGTAGTATCGGACAGGGGCCCGGCGAGCAGTACTTC. Supplemented by reference TRBV19 and TRBJ2-7, the full variable domain reads DGGITQSPKYLFRKEGQNVTLSCEQNLNHDAMYWYRQDPGQGLRLIYYSQIVNDFQKGDIAEGYSVSREKKESFPLTVTSAQKNPTAFYLCASSIGQGPGEQYFGPGTRLTVT.